A single sample gave rise to the 2 T cell receptor beta chains below, sequenced in a study of T cells after yellow fever vaccination. TCRdb independently ran MiXCR on the 5' RACE reads; one entry per CDR3 protein. The sample consists of around 550,000 distinct CDR3 sequences, over 15% of them appearing once. This sample comprised PBMCs, obtained 15 days after the yellow fever booster vaccination. The receptors shown here come from a man aged 30 to 39 who received the YFV17D yellow fever vaccine.

Points on this clonotype: A junction end diverges from the germline sequence, so it may reflect a read error. The genes are TRBV7-2 and TRBJ2-1; maybe TRBD2 (5 bases). The germline gives CDR1 SGHTA, CDR2 FQGNSA. The CDR3 consists of 11 residues. CDR3 nucleotides: TGTGCCAGCAGCCCTAATGGGGAGCAGTTCTTT. Translating it yields CASSPNGEQFF. The full variable domain, with the rest looked up from reference TRBV7-2 and TRBJ2-1, is GAGVSQSPSNKVTEKGKDVELRCDPISGHTALYWYRQSLGQGLEFLIYFQGNSAPDKSGLPSDRFSAERTGGSVSTLTIQRTQQEDSAVYLCASSPNGEQFFGPGTRLTVL.

The chain is built from TRBV29-1 and TRBJ2-3; no definite D call. Germline V gene sequence: CDR1 SQVTM, CDR2 ANQGSEA. Deletions cut 4 bases from V and 4 bases from J, with 15 bases between. The length of the CDR3 is 14 residues. CDR3 residues: CSVAGLGGSDTQYF. In DNA, the CDR3 is TGCAGCGTTGCGGGCCTAGGTGGCTCAGATACGCAGTATTTT.